This T cell receptor beta chain was identified during a study of neurological immune-mediated disorders. Points from the study as a whole: HTLV-1-associated myelopathy showed the most TCR clonal expansion; multiple sclerosis the least, below healthy controls.

The CDR3 has 13 residues. CDR1 and CDR2 from the germline V gene are DFQATT and SNEGSKA (reference sequence). After removal of 6 bases from V and 5 bases from J, the junction contained 7 bases not matched to a gene. The time point is: longitudinal time-point 1 (baseline). Every sequencing run generated in excess of 190 million TCR-beta sequences. These sequences covered 15-18 subjects. TCRdb re-called the 5' RACE reads with MiXCR, one entry per CDR3 protein. Of tens of thousands of distinct CDR3 sequences listed, approximately 14% are singletons. This clonotype was counted at least ten times. As yet, its antigen is unknown.

The origin of this receptor is a female donor with HTLV-1-associated myelopathy (HAM/TSP). The rearrangement uses TRBV20-1 and TRBJ2-5; 9 bases agree with TRBD2. Sequencing was done on a sample of PBMCs. CDR3 bases: TGCAGTGCCCCGCGGGAGGGGCTGGAGACCCAGTACTTC. Encoded protein: CSAPREGLETQYF.